Below, 20 T cell receptor beta chains from the same sample are listed, as sequenced in a study of T cell repertoires in cytomegalovirus infection. TCRdb processed the reads anew with MiXCR; each CDR3 protein has one entry. This table has 150,000 to 200,000 distinct CDR3 sequences, roughly a fifth appearing once. The sample consisted of PBMCs. All receptors derive from a human donor in good health (CMV status not recorded). Some clones in this sample may be carry-over from other donors' samples.

This clonotype came up many times. The chain combines TRBV5-1 with TRBJ2-7, with D possibly matching TRBD2 (6 bases). From germline, CDR1 is SGHRS and CDR2 YFSETQ. This CDR3 is built from 14 residues. The V gene lost 0 bases and the J gene lost 0 bases, with 7 bases spanning the gap. The CDR3: CASSLDGSSYEQYF. CDR3 coding DNA: TGCGCCAGCAGCTTGGACGGGAGCTCCTACGAGCAGTACTTC.

The chain links TRBV2 to TRBJ2-1, with D possibly matching TRBD2 (5 bases). This CDR3 has 13 residues. CDR1 SNHLY and CDR2 FYNNEI come from the germline V gene. V lost 9 bases, J lost 5 bases, and 14 bases lay in between. The DNA for the CDR3 is TGTGCCAGAGGAGGCAAGGCCCACAATGAGCAGTTCTTC. As protein: CARGGKAHNEQFF.

This chain joins TRBV25-1 and TRBJ2-7, with D tentatively TRBD2 (6 bases). The V gene lost 7 bases and the J gene lost 0 bases, with 19 bases spanning the gap. The germline V gene has CDR1 MGHDK and CDR2 SYGVNS. This CDR3 region has 16 residues. CDR3 residues: CASTESPGDNSYEQYF. The CDR3 DNA reads as TGTGCCAGCACCGAATCTCCGGGGGATAACTCCTACGAGCAGTACTTC.

The chain couples TRBV19 to TRBJ2-1; D remains unclear. CDR1 is LNHDA and CDR2 is SQIVND in the germline V gene (reference sequence). V dropped 10 bases and J dropped 6 bases, with 16 bases sitting between them. The CDR3 sequence is 13 residues long. CDR3 DNA sequence: TGTGCCACCCAGTCACCCCATATCAATGAGCAGTTCTTC. Amino acid sequence: CATQSPHINEQFF. Filled out from reference TRBV19 and TRBJ2-1, the complete variable domain reads DGGITQSPKYLFRKEGQNVTLSCEQNLNHDAMYWYRQDPGQGLRLIYYSQIVNDFQKGDIAEGYSVSREKKESFPLTVTSAQKNPTAFYLCATQSPHINEQFFGPGTRLTVL.

This clonotype was detected ten times or more. The chain carries TRBV12-3 or TRBV12-4 and TRBJ2-1, with no clear D. Trimming pared 0 bases from V and 7 bases from J, leaving 10 bases between. The CDR3 has 14 amino acids. The CDR3 bases are TGTGCCAGCAGTTTAGCGTTCGAGCTGAATGAGCAGTTCTTC. Translating gives CASSLAFELNEQFF.

This clonotype has just a few counts. This chain connects TRBV29-1 to TRBJ2-7; 8 nucleotides match TRBD1. After removal of 7 bases from V and 4 bases from J, the junction contained 15 bases not matched to a gene. Per the germline V gene, CDR1 is SQVTM and CDR2 is ANQGSEA. The CDR3 runs to 15 residues. DNA of the CDR3: TGCAGCGGGACTAAGGGGGCAGGGGGCATTTACGAGCAGTACTTC. Translating gives CSGTKGAGGIYEQYF.

The chain uses TRBV23-1 and TRBJ2-2; D unresolved. TRBV23-1 is marked as an open reading frame, function uncertain. Trimming removed 2 bases at V and 6 bases at J, with 4 bases between. CDR3 length: 12 residues. CDR3 coding DNA: TGCGCCAGCAGTCAAGGCCCCGGGGAGCTGTTTTTT. As protein: CASSQGPGELFF.

This clonotype appeared a few times. V usage is TRBV29-1 and J usage is TRBJ1-5; the D is unclear. V was pared by 7 bases and J by 0 bases, with 13 bases between. The CDR3 runs to 14 residues. Germline CDR1 reads SQVTM; CDR2 reads ANQGSEA. The CDR3 is CSALWGTSNQPQHF. CDR3 DNA sequence: TGCAGCGCCCTTTGGGGAACTAGCAATCAGCCCCAGCATTTT.

The chain recombines TRBV29-1 with TRBJ1-1; possible D gene TRBD1, 5 bases. Trimming pared 7 bases from V and 1 base from J, leaving 13 bases between. The CDR3 has 13 residues. Germline V gives CDR1 SQVTM, CDR2 ANQGSEA. CDR3 DNA: TGCAGCGCCGGGACGGTGAGGAACACTGAAGCTTTCTTT. Its protein product is CSAGTVRNTEAFF.

For this clonotype: This sequence may be a read error, since a much larger clone differs from it by one base. This rearrangement joins TRBV11-3 to TRBJ2-3; D possibly corresponds to TRBD2 (5 bases). Germline lookup yields CDR1 SGHNT and CDR2 YENEEA. The CDR3 covers 15 residues. CDR3 protein: CASSLGESGTHTQYF. The CDR3 DNA is TGTGCCAGCAGCTTAGGAGAGAGCGGCACACATACGCAGTATTTT. Using reference TRBV11-3 and TRBJ2-3 for the parts outside the CDR3, the full variable domain is EAGVVQSPRYKIIEKKQPVAFWCNPISGHNTLYWYLQNLGQGPELLIRYENEEAVDDSQLPKDRFSAERLKGVDSTLKIQPAELGDSAVYLCASSLGESGTHTQYFGPGTRLTVL.

The genes are TRBV12-3 or TRBV12-4 and TRBJ1-2; D is uncertain. The CDR3 totals 15 residues. Trimming removed 3 bases from V and 6 bases from J, with 17 bases in between. CDR3 amino acids: CASSFSGAGIDGYTF. The CDR3 DNA reads TGTGCCAGCAGTTTCTCGGGCGCCGGGATCGATGGCTACACCTTC.

This clonotype was counted many times. V and J are TRBV7-8 and TRBJ1-1, with D possibly being TRBD1 (6 bases). CDR1 and CDR2 (germline): SGHVS, FQNEAQ. Trimming cost V 0 bases and J 1 base, with 15 bases left between them. CDR3 length: 17 amino acids. In DNA form, the CDR3 reads TGTGCCAGCAGCTTAGCGCCCCGGGGGCGAAAGAACACTGAAGCTTTCTTT. This codes for CASSLAPRGRKNTEAFF. Full variable domain (remainder filled in from reference TRBV7-8 and TRBJ1-1): GAGVSQSPRYKVAKRGQDVALRCDPISGHVSLFWYQQALGQGPEFLTYFQNEAQLDKSGLPSDRFFAERPEGSVSTLKIQRTQQEDSAVYLCASSLAPRGRKNTEAFFGQGTRLTVV.

The CDR3 is CASSLLDRRNTGELFF. CDR3 nucleotides: TGTGCCAGCAGCCTCCTGGACAGGCGGAACACCGGGGAGCTGTTTTTT. The V and J genes are TRBV2 and TRBJ2-2, with 7 nucleotides matching TRBD1. Trimming at V came to 6 bases and at J to 1 base, leaving 8 bases not matched to a gene. CDR1 is SNHLY, CDR2 FYNNEI, per germline. The CDR3 is 16 amino acids.

This clonotype appeared many times. V is TRBV7-2 and J is TRBJ2-5; 15 bases fit TRBD2. CDR1 and CDR2 from the germline V gene are SGHTA and FQGNSA. The CDR3 sequence is 18 residues long. Trimming took 3 bases from V and 4 from J; bases not matched to a gene: 9. The CDR3 coding sequence is TGTGCCAGCAGCTTTACATGGGGACTAGCGGGAGGTCGAGAGACCCAGTACTTC. Translation: CASSFTWGLAGGRETQYF.

This clonotype has at least ten counts. The chain links TRBV7-2 to TRBJ2-1; TRBD2 matches 13 bases. From germline, CDR1 is SGHTA and CDR2 FQGNSA. CDR3 length: 17 residues. The V and J ends lost 3 bases and 7 bases, in that order; junction bases with no gene match: 9. The CDR3 nucleotides read TGTGCCAGCAGCTTCGGACTAGCGGGAGATATTAGGAATGAGCAGTTCTTC. Amino acid sequence: CASSFGLAGDIRNEQFF.

This clonotype was counted a few times. The chain employs TRBV29-1 and TRBJ1-2; no clear D gene. The CDR3 extends over 13 amino acids. From germline, CDR1 is SQVTM and CDR2 ANQGSEA. Trimming stripped 7 bases from V and 0 bases from J, with 12 bases between. In DNA, the CDR3 is TGCAGCGCCAAACCAACAGCTAACTATGGCTACACCTTC. Translating gives CSAKPTANYGYTF.

This clonotype was counted between two and nine times. The J gene is TRBJ2-2, the V gene TRBV4-2, with 9 bases fitting TRBD1. Germline V gives CDR1 LGHNA, CDR2 YNFKEQ. V was clipped by 0 bases and J by 8 bases; unmatched bases: 7. This CDR3 region has 16 residues. CDR3 DNA sequence: TGTGCCAGCAGCCAAGATACGGGACAGGGTTCGGGGGAGCTGTTTTTT. It translates to CASSQDTGQGSGELFF.

This clonotype has just a few counts. This CDR3 is CAISEDTGWTQPQHF. The CDR3 DNA follows: TGTGCCATCAGTGAGGATACAGGGTGGACTCAGCCCCAGCATTTT. The J gene is TRBJ1-5, the V gene TRBV10-3, with D perhaps matching TRBD1 (6 bases). The CDR3 extends over 15 amino acids. Germline V lookup: CDR1 ENHRY, CDR2 SYGVKD. Trimming pared 2 bases from V and 6 bases from J, leaving 14 bases between.

This clonotype appeared many times. This chain joins TRBV7-2 and TRBJ1-5; D unclear. V was pared by 6 bases and J by 4 bases, with 10 bases between. The CDR3 is made up of 13 amino acids. CDR1 is SGHTA and CDR2 is FQGNSA in the germline V gene. In DNA form, the CDR3 reads TGTGCCAGCAGTCAGACCCGGAATCAGCCCCAGCATTTT. Translating it yields CASSQTRNQPQHF.

This CDR3 is CASSFGGSRNNEQFF. In nucleotides, the CDR3 is TGTGCCAGCAGTTTTGGCGGGAGCCGAAACAATGAGCAGTTCTTC. The chain links TRBV12-3 or TRBV12-4 to TRBJ2-1; 7 nucleotides agree with TRBD2. Germline trimming cut 3 bases from V and 5 bases from J; bases unmatched to any gene: 7. The CDR3 totals 15 residues.